This TCR beta chain was found in a study of T cell changes during pregnancy in multiple sclerosis. This table comes from immunoSEQ multiplex PCR, and its TCRdb copy is limited to in-frame clones, with some not included. The table shows 15,000 to 20,000 clones, with 87% occurring only once. This sequence was found in a female donor in good health, enrolled as a control in a pregnancy study. Sample: CD8+ T cells from peripheral blood mononuclear cells, taken in the third trimester of pregnancy.

The CDR3 DNA reads TGTGCCAGCAGCTTGGGTCTCCTAAATGCTGAAGCTTTCTTT. Translation gives CASSLGLLNAEAFF. This rearrangement joins TRBV5-6 to TRBJ1-1; the D is unclear. The CDR3 runs to 14 residues. Trimming shortened V by 0 bases and J by 6 bases, and 12 bases separated the two germline ends. Germline V gene sequence: CDR1 SGHDT, CDR2 YYEEEE.